Following are 27 T cell receptor beta chains from one sample sequenced in a study of regulatory T cells in long-lasting Graves disease (dated by TCRdb to 2020 to 2023). The protocol used for the library was multiplex PCR. For sequencing, an Illumina HiSeq 4000 was employed. TCR beta libraries were built with iRepertoire HTBI primers and Arm-PCR amplification of CDR3 regions. The public reads were reanalyzed by TCRdb: fastp trimming at Q25, MiXCR alignment, in-frame beta chains only. Identical CDR3 proteins give one entry, which carries the most common genes and DNA. Counted in this sample were about 360,000 distinct CDR3 sequences; 15% to 20% of them appeared once. The top ten hold around 20% of the sample. The sample's time point, from its label and the paper: newly diagnosed GD, antithyroid drugs for less than 3 months. For both TCR sequencing and RNA sequencing, RNA was extracted from PBMCs in TRIzol.

These sequences were also reported in another study, on T cells in Graves' hyperthyroidism and ophthalmopathy.

Material: peripheral blood mononuclear cells (PBMCs), obtained at new diagnosis, from a patient treated with antithyroid drugs. The source is a woman aged 18-30 years with Graves disease. Donor details come from another sample of the same person, matched by shared clones.

This clonotype was counted a few times. A much bigger clone sits one base away, suggesting this may be a read error. This likely comes from a read error, as the CDR3 has no conserved phenylalanine or tryptophan at its end. The chain recombines TRBV3-1 with TRBJ2-7; 9 bases agree with TRBD2. The CDR3 extends over 15 amino acids. V was clipped by 1 base and J by 6 bases; unmatched bases: 7. Looked up from germline, CDR1 is LGHDT and CDR2 is YNNKEL (reference sequence). CDR3 protein: CASSQAPAGGGEQYL. CDR3 bases: TGTGCCAGCAGCCAAGCCCCCGCGGGGGGGGGCGAGCAGTACCTC.

The table lists this clonotype with many counts. The chain uses TRBV20-1 and TRBJ1-4; 10 bases map to TRBD1. This CDR3 spans 14 amino acids. Germline-derived CDR1 and CDR2 are DFQATT and SNEGSKA (reference sequence). V gave up 1 base and J gave up 8 bases; unmatched junction bases: 4. The DNA of the CDR3 is TGCAGTGCTAGAGTCGGACAGGGGGGAGAAAAACTGTTTTTT. Translating it yields CSARVGQGGEKLFF.

In its sample, this clonotype was seen many times. V is TRBV2 and J is TRBJ2-7; TRBD2 might be the D (6 bases). This CDR3 region has 15 residues. Germline V gene sequence: CDR1 SNHLY, CDR2 FYNNEI. Trimming took off 6 bases at V and 5 bases at J, with 20 bases between the two ends. The CDR3 region has the DNA TGTGCCAGCAGCTATTTAGCGGAGGGGTGGAACGAGCAGTACTTC. Its translation: CASSYLAEGWNEQYF.

This clonotype was observed at least ten times. V and J are TRBV10-3 and TRBJ2-3; 10 nucleotides line up with TRBD1. The CDR3 length is 15 residues. From germline, CDR1 is ENHRY and CDR2 SYGVKD. V shed 4 bases and J 7 bases; nucleotides not matched to a gene: 8. Here the CDR3 reads CAISGLTGGVNTQYF. The CDR3 DNA reads TGTGCCATCAGTGGCTTGACAGGGGGCGTGAATACGCAGTATTTT.

Many counts were recorded for this clonotype. The chain has TRBV11-2 and TRBJ2-1; D unclear. V was cut by 5 bases and J by 0 bases, with 14 bases left in between. CDR3 length: 16 amino acids. Per the germline V gene, CDR1 is SGHAT and CDR2 is FQNNGV. CDR3 amino acids: CASSPWTPSSYNEQFF. In nucleotides, the CDR3 is TGTGCCAGCAGCCCCTGGACCCCCAGCTCCTACAATGAGCAGTTCTTC.

The sample holds one count of this clonotype. V usage is TRBV11-2 and J usage is TRBJ2-1, with 10 bases matching TRBD2. V shed 4 bases, J shed 0 bases, and the junction held 15 bases outside the gene matches. From germline, CDR1 is SGHAT and CDR2 FQNNGV. The CDR3 length is 20 residues. Here the CDR3 DNA reads TGTGCCAGCAGCTATCAGGGGTCTAGCGGGGGCCCCAGCTCCTACAATGAGCAGTTCTTC. This encodes CASSYQGSSGGPSSYNEQFF.

This clonotype has a single count. This rearrangement joins TRBV19 to TRBJ1-1; maybe TRBD1 (5 bases). Between the trimmed V and J ends, which lost 5 bases and 2 bases, there was a span of 9 bases. The CDR3 covers 13 residues. Germline loops: CDR1 LNHDA, CDR2 SQIVND (reference sequence). The CDR3 sequence is CASSVRANTEAFF. The CDR3 DNA follows: TGTGCCAGTAGTGTCAGGGCAAACACTGAAGCTTTCTTT.

This chain connects TRBV6-2 or TRBV6-3 to TRBJ2-3, with D maybe TRBD2 (6 bases). Trimming removed 6 bases at V and 8 bases at J, with 15 bases between. Germline CDR1 reads MNHEY; CDR2 reads SVGEGT. This CDR3 has 13 amino acids. The CDR3: CASRSTLGGTQYF. CDR3 DNA: TGTGCCAGCAGAAGTACCTTGGGGGGTACGCAGTATTTT.

J is TRBJ1-2 and V is TRBV9, with 9 bases aligning to TRBD1. V lost 3 bases, J lost 8 bases, and 5 bases stayed unmatched. CDR3 length: 13 residues. Germline V gene sequence: CDR1 SGDLS, CDR2 YYNGEE. The CDR3 nucleotides read TGTGCCAGCAGCGGTACAGGGGGCAGGGGCTACACCTTC. Its translation: CASSGTGGRGYTF.

The V and J genes are TRBV3-1 and TRBJ1-6; unclear D gene. This CDR3 has 16 residues. Between the trimmed V and J ends, which lost 0 bases and 7 bases, there was a span of 13 bases. From germline, CDR1 is LGHDT and CDR2 YNNKEL (reference sequence). For the CDR3, the DNA is TGTGCCAGCAGCCAAGATAAGCCCCCGATCAATTCACCCCTCCACTTT. As protein: CASSQDKPPINSPLHF.

This clonotype was seen at least ten times. This chain connects TRBV6-5 to TRBJ2-5, with D uncertain. V was cut by 0 bases and J by 4 bases, with 6 bases left in between. The CDR3 is 13 amino acids. The V gene's germline CDR1 is MNHEY and CDR2 SVGAGI. DNA for the CDR3: TGTGCCAGCAGTTACTCGAGACTAGAGACCCAGTACTTC. It codes for CASSYSRLETQYF.

This clonotype occurred many times. V and J are TRBV18 and TRBJ2-3; D is ambiguous. The germline V gene encodes CDR1 KGHSH and CDR2 LQKENI. The CDR3 contains 16 residues. V was clipped by 3 bases and J by 3 bases, with 16 bases between them. This CDR3 is CASSPVGGTGTDTQYF. The CDR3 DNA reads as TGTGCCAGCTCACCGGTTGGTGGTACCGGGACAGATACGCAGTATTTT.

The sample holds a few counts of this clonotype. The rearrangement links TRBV20-1 to TRBJ2-5; D might be TRBD2 (5 bases). The germline gives CDR1 DFQATT, CDR2 SNEGSKA (reference sequence). V was cut by 3 bases and J by 2 bases, with 10 bases left in between. This CDR3 has 13 amino acids. The CDR3 sequence is CSASSWEQETQYF. CDR3 nucleotide sequence: TGCAGTGCTAGTTCTTGGGAGCAAGAGACCCAGTACTTC.

In this sample, this clonotype turned up many times. The chain couples TRBV18 to TRBJ2-7; TRBD2 aligns across 9 bases. CDR1 and CDR2 (germline): KGHSH, LQKENI. CDR3 length: 15 residues. The trim removed 2 bases at V and 4 bases at J, leaving 6 bases unmatched. DNA for the CDR3: TGTGCCAGCTCACCATTTAGCGGGAGCTTTTACGAGCAGTACTTC. The encoded protein is CASSPFSGSFYEQYF. The whole variable domain, remainder taken from reference TRBV18 and TRBJ2-7, is NAGVMQNPRHLVRRRGQEARLRCSPMKGHSHVYWYRQLPEEGLKFMVYLQKENIIDESGMPKERFSAEFPKEGPSILRIQQVVRGDSAAYFCASSPFSGSFYEQYFGPGTRLTVT.

This clonotype came up a few times. The chain joins TRBV7-9 to TRBJ2-2; D is undetermined. This CDR3 comprises 12 residues. Germline CDR1 reads SEHNR; CDR2 reads FQNEAQ (reference sequence). V was clipped by 11 bases and J by 1 base, with 8 bases between them. CDR3 coding DNA: TGTGCCGGAATCCAGAACACCGGGGAGCTGTTTTTT. Translating it yields CAGIQNTGELFF.

This clonotype was seen ten or more times. V is TRBV28 and J is TRBJ1-1, with D possibly being TRBD1 (5 bases). This CDR3 spans 12 amino acids. Germline V gene data show CDR1 as MDHEN and CDR2 as SYDVKM. V shed 4 bases and J shed 5 bases, with 8 bases lying between them. The CDR3 region has the DNA TGTGCCAGCAGTTGGGGCAGGACTGAAGCTTTCTTT. Residues: CASSWGRTEAFF.

This chain connects TRBV5-1 to TRBJ2-1, with TRBD1 identical over 8 bases. Germline lookup yields CDR1 SGHRS and CDR2 YFSETQ. This CDR3 has 15 amino acids. V was clipped by 2 bases and J by 6 bases; unmatched bases: 7. DNA for the CDR3: TGCGCCAGCAGCTTAAGGACAGGGACGGGCAATGAGCAGTTCTTC. Amino acid sequence: CASSLRTGTGNEQFF.

This clonotype appeared many times. The chain is built from TRBV2 and TRBJ1-4; D is uncertain. The V gene lost 6 bases and the J gene lost 3 bases, with 11 bases spanning the gap. CDR1 is SNHLY, CDR2 FYNNEI, per germline. This CDR3 has 14 amino acids. Written as DNA, the CDR3 is TGTGCCAGCAGAGCGGTATCACCTAATGAAAAACTGTTTTTT. It is translated as CASRAVSPNEKLFF.

In this sample, this clonotype turned up a few times. This may come from a read error, since a much larger clone is one base off. This rearrangement joins TRBV12-3 or TRBV12-4 to TRBJ2-4; maybe TRBD2 (6 bases). Trimming took off 4 bases at V and 7 bases at J, with 14 bases between the two ends. The CDR3 has 14 amino acids. The CDR3 DNA follows: TGTGCCAGCAGTTCCGGACCAGCGGGCAACATTCAGTACTTC. Its protein is CASSSGPAGNIQYF.

This clonotype appeared a few times. J is TRBJ1-5 and V is TRBV28; 9 bases are a match to TRBD1. Germline CDR1 MDHEN, CDR2 SYDVKM. CDR3 length equals 14 residues. V was clipped by 6 bases and J by 4 bases; unmatched bases: 4. CDR3 loop: CASRWTGVNQPQHF. The CDR3 DNA is TGTGCCAGCAGATGGACAGGGGTTAATCAGCCCCAGCATTTT.

This clonotype was recorded many times. The chain combines TRBV6-5 with TRBJ2-2; D unclear. V lost 2 bases and J 4 bases, leaving 14 bases between the germline ends. Germline CDR1 MNHEY, CDR2 SVGAGI. The CDR3 has 16 amino acids. This CDR3 reads CASSYRGRVGTGELFF. CDR3 in DNA: TGTGCCAGCAGTTACCGTGGACGTGTGGGCACCGGGGAGCTGTTTTTT.

A note on this clonotype: Germline and junction disagree at one end, which may indicate a read error. This chain joins TRBV5-5 and TRBJ2-3; 14 nucleotides line up with TRBD2. CDR3 length equals 17 residues. CDR1 is SGHKS and CDR2 is YYEKEE in the germline V gene (reference sequence). CDR3 sequence (DNA): TGCACCAGCAGCGGAACCGGGACTAGCGGGAGTGGTTATACGCAGTATTTT. It codes for CTSSGTGTSGSGYTQYF. Using reference TRBV5-5 and TRBJ2-3 for the parts outside the CDR3, the full variable domain is DAGVTQSPTHLIKTRGQQVTLRCSPISGHKSVSWYQQVLGQGPQFIFQYYEKEERGRGNFPDRFSARQFPNYSSELNVNALLLGDSALYLCTSSGTGTSGSGYTQYFGPGTRLTVL.

The V and J genes are TRBV5-1 and TRBJ2-1, with TRBD2 matching 16 bases. CDR1 SGHRS and CDR2 YFSETQ come from the germline V gene. This CDR3 is 20 amino acids long. Trimming at V came to 4 bases and at J to 2 bases, leaving 12 bases not matched to a gene. CDR3 loop: CASSSQGTSGGAATYNEQFF. CDR3 DNA sequence: TGCGCCAGCAGCAGCCAAGGGACTAGCGGGGGGGCCGCCACCTACAATGAGCAGTTCTTC. Using reference TRBV5-1 and TRBJ2-1 for the parts outside the CDR3, the full variable domain is KAGVTQTPRYLIKTRGQQVTLSCSPISGHRSVSWYQQTPGQGLQFLFEYFSETQRNKGNFPGRFSGRQFSNSRSEMNVSTLELGDSALYLCASSSQGTSGGAATYNEQFFGPGTRLTVL.

A few counts support this clonotype. The V and J genes are TRBV20-1 and TRBJ2-1, with TRBD1 identical over 8 bases. CDR1 is DFQATT and CDR2 is SNEGSKA in the germline V gene (reference sequence). The CDR3 sequence is 13 residues long. V lost 6 bases to trimming and J lost 7 bases; unmatched junction nucleotides: 8. CDR3 protein: CSATGGTMNEQFF. DNA of the CDR3: TGCAGTGCCACAGGGGGGACCATGAATGAGCAGTTCTTC.

This clonotype has a count of ten or more. The CDR3 DNA follows: TGTGCCAGCAGCTTAGATGGAAACATTCAGTACTTC. It specifies CASSLDGNIQYF. The chain joins TRBV11-3 to TRBJ2-4; D remains unclear. The CDR3 runs to 12 residues. The germline CDR1 and CDR2 sequences are SGHNT and YENEEA. The V end lost 0 bases, the J end lost 6 bases, and 3 bases lay between the germline ends.

This clonotype has a count of ten or more. This rearrangement joins TRBV28 to TRBJ1-4; possible D gene TRBD1, 6 bases. Trimming removed 5 bases from V and 8 bases from J, with 21 bases in between. The CDR3 consists of 16 residues. Germline V gives CDR1 MDHEN, CDR2 SYDVKM. This CDR3 is CASSPGVQGIGEKLFF. The CDR3 DNA sequence: TGTGCCAGCAGTCCCGGTGTCCAGGGGATAGGAGAAAAACTGTTTTTT.

This clonotype was counted only a few times. This chain uses TRBV25-1 with TRBJ1-2; TRBD1 matches at 7 bases. This CDR3 has 14 amino acids. The germline V gene encodes CDR1 MGHDK and CDR2 SYGVNS. Trimming at V came to 8 bases and at J to 5 bases, leaving 11 bases not matched to a gene. This CDR3 is CASSPRGTAYGYTF. The CDR3 DNA sequence: TGTGCCAGCTCACCCCGGGGGACAGCATATGGCTACACCTTC.